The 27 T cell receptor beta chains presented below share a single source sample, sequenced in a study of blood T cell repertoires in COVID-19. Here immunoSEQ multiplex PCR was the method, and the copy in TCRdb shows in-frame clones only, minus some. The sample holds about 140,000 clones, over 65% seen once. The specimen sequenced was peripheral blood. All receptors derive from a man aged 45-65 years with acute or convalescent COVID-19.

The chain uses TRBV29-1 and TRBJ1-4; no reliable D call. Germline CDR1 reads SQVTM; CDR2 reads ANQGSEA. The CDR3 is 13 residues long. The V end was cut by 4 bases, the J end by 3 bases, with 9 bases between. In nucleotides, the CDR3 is TGCAGCGTTGGGAGATCGGCTAATGAAAAACTGTTTTTT. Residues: CSVGRSANEKLFF.

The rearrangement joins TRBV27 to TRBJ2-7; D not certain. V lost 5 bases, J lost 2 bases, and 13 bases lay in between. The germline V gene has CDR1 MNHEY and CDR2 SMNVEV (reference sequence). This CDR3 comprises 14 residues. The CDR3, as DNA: TGTGCCAGCAGTCCCCAGCGTGTCACCTACGAGCAGTACTTC. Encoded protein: CASSPQRVTYEQYF.

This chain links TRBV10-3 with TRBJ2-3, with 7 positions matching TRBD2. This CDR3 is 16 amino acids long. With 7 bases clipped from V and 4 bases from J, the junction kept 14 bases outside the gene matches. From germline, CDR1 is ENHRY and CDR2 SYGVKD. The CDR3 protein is CAITQTGGGMADTQYF. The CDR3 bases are TGTGCCATCACCCAAACTGGGGGGGGAATGGCAGATACGCAGTATTTT.

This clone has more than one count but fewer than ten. CDR3 sequence: CASSSSRDRGLGAFF. CDR3 sequence (DNA): TGTGCCAGCAGTTCCTCGAGGGACAGGGGGCTAGGAGCTTTCTTT. The V gene is TRBV28, the J gene TRBJ1-1; 12 bases align to TRBD1. In germline, CDR1 is MDHEN, CDR2 SYDVKM. Trimming cost V 4 bases and J 10 bases; bases outside gene matches: 10. The length of the CDR3 is 15 residues. The full variable domain, rest sourced from reference TRBV28 and TRBJ1-1, is DVKVTQSSRYLVKRTGEKVFLECVQDMDHENMFWYRQDPGLGLRLIYFSYDVKMKEKGDIPEGYSVSREKKERFSLILESASTNQTSMYLCASSSSRDRGLGAFFGQGTRLTVV.

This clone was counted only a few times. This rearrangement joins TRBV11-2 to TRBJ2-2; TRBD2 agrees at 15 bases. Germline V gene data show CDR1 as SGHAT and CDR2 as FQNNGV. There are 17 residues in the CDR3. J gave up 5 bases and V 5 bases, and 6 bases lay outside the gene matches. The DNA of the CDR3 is TGTGCCAGCAGCCCCGGGACTAGCGGGGGGATAACCGGGGAGCTGTTTTTT. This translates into CASSPGTSGGITGELFF.

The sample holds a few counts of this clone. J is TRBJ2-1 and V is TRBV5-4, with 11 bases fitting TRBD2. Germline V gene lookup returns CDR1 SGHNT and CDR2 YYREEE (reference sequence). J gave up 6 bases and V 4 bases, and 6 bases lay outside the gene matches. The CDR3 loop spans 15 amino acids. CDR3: CASSLAGGLGNEQFF. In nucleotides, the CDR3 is TGTGCCAGCAGCCTAGCGGGGGGTTTAGGCAATGAGCAGTTCTTC.

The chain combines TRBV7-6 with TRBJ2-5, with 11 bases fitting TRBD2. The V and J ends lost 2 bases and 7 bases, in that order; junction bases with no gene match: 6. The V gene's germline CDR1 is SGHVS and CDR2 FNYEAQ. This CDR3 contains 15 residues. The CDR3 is CASSLTSGGPGTQYF. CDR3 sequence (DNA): TGTGCCAGCAGCTTAACTAGCGGGGGACCGGGGACCCAGTACTTC.

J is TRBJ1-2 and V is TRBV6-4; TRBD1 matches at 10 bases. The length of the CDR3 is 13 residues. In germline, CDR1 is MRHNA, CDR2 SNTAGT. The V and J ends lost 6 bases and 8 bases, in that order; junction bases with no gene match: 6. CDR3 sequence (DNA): TGTGCCAGCAGCGAGACAGGGGGCGGAGGCTACACCTTC. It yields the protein CASSETGGGGYTF.

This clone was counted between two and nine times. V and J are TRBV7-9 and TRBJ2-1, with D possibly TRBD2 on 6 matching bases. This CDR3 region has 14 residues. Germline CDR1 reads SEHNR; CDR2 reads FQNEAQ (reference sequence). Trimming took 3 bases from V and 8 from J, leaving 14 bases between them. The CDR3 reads CASSLGGSCDEQFF. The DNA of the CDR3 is TGTGCCAGCAGCTTGGGGGGTTCGTGCGATGAGCAGTTCTTC.

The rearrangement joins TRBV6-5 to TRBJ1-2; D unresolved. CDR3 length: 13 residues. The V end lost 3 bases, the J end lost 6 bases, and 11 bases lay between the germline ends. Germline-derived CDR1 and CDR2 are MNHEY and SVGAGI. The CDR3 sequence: CASSYPDGNGYTF. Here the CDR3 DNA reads TGTGCCAGCAGTTATCCGGACGGGAATGGCTACACCTTC.

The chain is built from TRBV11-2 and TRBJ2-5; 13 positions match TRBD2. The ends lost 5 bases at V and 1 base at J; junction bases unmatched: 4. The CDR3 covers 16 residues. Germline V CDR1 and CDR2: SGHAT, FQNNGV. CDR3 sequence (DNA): TGTGCCAGCAGCCCCCGACTAGCGGGGGGCCAAGAGACCCAGTACTTC. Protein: CASSPRLAGGQETQYF.

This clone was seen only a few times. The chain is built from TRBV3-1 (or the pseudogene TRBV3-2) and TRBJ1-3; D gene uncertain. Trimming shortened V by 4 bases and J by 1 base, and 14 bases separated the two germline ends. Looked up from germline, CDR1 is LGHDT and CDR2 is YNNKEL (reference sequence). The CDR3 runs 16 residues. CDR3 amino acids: CASSPLGLSSGNTIYF. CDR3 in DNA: TGTGCCAGCAGCCCACTAGGTCTTAGTTCTGGAAACACCATATATTTT.

CDR3 amino acids: CASSIGASSGNTIYF. The CDR3 region has the DNA TGTGCCAGTAGTATAGGGGCCAGCTCTGGAAACACCATATATTTT. V is TRBV19 and J is TRBJ1-3; D is ambiguous. V dropped 1 base and J dropped 0 bases, with 7 bases sitting between them. Germline CDR1 LNHDA, CDR2 SQIVND (reference sequence). There are 15 residues in the CDR3.

Here the CDR3 DNA reads TGTGCCAGCAGTTTATTGGACAGCCTTAACACTGAAGCTTTCTTT. Residues: CASSLLDSLNTEAFF. The chain uses TRBV27 and TRBJ1-1; maybe TRBD1 (6 bases). CDR1 is MNHEY and CDR2 is SMNVEV in the germline V gene (reference sequence). The CDR3 is 15 amino acids. Trimming took off 1 base at V and 2 bases at J, with 11 bases between the two ends.

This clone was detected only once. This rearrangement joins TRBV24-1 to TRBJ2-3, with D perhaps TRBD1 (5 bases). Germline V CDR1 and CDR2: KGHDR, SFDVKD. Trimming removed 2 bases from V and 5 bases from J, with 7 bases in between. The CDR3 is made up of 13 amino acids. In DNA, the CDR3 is TGTGCCACCAGTGATTCAGGGATAGATACGCAGTATTTT. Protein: CATSDSGIDTQYF.

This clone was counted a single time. CDR3 loop: CASSPNQGGGNTIYF. The CDR3, as DNA: TGTGCCAGCAGTCCAAACCAGGGAGGCGGAAACACCATATATTTT. The chain uses TRBV6-6 and TRBJ1-3, with D tentatively TRBD1 (5 bases). Trimming removed 5 bases from V and 4 bases from J, with 15 bases in between. The CDR3 has 15 residues. CDR1 MNHNY and CDR2 SVGAGI come from the germline V gene (reference sequence).

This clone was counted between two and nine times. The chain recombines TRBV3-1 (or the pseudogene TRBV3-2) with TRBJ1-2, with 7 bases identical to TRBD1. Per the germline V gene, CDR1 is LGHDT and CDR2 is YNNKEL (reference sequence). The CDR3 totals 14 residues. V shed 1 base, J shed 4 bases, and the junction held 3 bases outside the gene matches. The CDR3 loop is CASSQGGGGYGYTF. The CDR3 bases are TGTGCCAGCAGCCAAGGAGGGGGCGGCTATGGCTACACCTTC.

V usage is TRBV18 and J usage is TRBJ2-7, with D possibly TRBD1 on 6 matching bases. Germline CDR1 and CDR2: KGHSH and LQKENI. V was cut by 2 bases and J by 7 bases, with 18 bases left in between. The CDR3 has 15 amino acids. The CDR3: CASSPGGGRLWEQYF. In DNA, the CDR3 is TGTGCCAGCTCACCAGGGGGCGGGCGACTTTGGGAGCAGTACTTC.

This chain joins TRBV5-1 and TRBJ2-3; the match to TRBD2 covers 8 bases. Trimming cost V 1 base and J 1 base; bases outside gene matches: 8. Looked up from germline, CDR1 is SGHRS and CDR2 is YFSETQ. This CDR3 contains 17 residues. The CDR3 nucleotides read TGCGCCAGCAGCTTGATGGCTAGCGGGCCCGGCACAGATACGCAGTATTTT. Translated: CASSLMASGPGTDTQYF.

The CDR3 here is CASSQWGRSDTQYF. In DNA, the CDR3 is TGTGCCAGCAGCCAATGGGGGCGGTCGGATACGCAGTATTTT. The V gene is TRBV14, the J gene TRBJ2-3; D is perhaps TRBD1 (6 bases). CDR1 SGHDN and CDR2 FVKESK come from the germline V gene. Trimming took 2 bases from V and 6 from J, leaving 12 bases between them. This CDR3 has 14 residues. The whole variable domain, filled in from reference TRBV14 and TRBJ2-3, reads EAGVTQFPSHSVIEKGQTVTLRCDPISGHDNLYWYRRVMGKEIKFLLHFVKESKQDESGMPNNRFLAERTGGTYSTLKVQPAELEDSGVYFCASSQWGRSDTQYFGPGTRLTVL.

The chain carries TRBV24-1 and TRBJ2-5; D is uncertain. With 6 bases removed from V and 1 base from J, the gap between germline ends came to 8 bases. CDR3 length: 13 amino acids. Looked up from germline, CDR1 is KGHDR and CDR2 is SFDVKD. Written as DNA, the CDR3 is TGTGCCACCAGTCGAGCTGGCCAAGAGACCCAGTACTTC. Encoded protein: CATSRAGQETQYF.

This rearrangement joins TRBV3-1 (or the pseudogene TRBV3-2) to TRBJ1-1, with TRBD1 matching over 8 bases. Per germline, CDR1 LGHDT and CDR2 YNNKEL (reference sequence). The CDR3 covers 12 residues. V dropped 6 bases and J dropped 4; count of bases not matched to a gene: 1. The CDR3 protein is CASSDRGTEAFF. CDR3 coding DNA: TGTGCCAGCAGTGACAGGGGCACTGAAGCTTTCTTT.

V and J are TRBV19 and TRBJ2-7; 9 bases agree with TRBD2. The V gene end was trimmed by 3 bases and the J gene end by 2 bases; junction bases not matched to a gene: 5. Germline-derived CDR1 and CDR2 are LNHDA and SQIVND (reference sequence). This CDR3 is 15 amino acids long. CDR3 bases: TGTGCCAGTAGTATGGCTAGCGGGGAAACCTACGAGCAGTACTTC. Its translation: CASSMASGETYEQYF. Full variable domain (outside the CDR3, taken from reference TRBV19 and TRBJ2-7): DGGITQSPKYLFRKEGQNVTLSCEQNLNHDAMYWYRQDPGQGLRLIYYSQIVNDFQKGDIAEGYSVSREKKESFPLTVTSAQKNPTAFYLCASSMASGETYEQYFGPGTRLTVT.

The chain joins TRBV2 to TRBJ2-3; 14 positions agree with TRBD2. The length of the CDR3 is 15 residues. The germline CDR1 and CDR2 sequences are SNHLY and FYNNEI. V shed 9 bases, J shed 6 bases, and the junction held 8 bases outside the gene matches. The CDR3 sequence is CASAPGLAGADTQYF. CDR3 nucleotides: TGTGCCAGTGCGCCGGGACTAGCGGGGGCGGATACGCAGTATTTT.

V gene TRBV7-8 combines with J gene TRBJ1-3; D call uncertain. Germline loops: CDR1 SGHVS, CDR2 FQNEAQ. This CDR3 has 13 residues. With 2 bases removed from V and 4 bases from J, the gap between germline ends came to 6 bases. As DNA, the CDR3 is TGTGCCAGCAGCTTATTCGTAGGAAACACCATATATTTT. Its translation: CASSLFVGNTIYF.

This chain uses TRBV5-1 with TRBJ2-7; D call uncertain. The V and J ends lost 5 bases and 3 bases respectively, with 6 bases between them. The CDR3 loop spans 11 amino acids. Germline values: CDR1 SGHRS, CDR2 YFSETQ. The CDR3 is CASRANYEQYF. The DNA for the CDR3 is TGCGCCAGCAGGGCCAACTACGAGCAGTACTTC. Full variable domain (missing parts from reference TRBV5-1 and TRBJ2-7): KAGVTQTPRYLIKTRGQQVTLSCSPISGHRSVSWYQQTPGQGLQFLFEYFSETQRNKGNFPGRFSGRQFSNSRSEMNVSTLELGDSALYLCASRANYEQYFGPGTRLTVT.

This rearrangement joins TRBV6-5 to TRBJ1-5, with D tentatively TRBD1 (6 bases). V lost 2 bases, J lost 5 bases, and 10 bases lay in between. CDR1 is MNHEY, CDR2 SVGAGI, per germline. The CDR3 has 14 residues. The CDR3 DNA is TGTGCCAGCAGTTACGGCTCAGGGGATCAGCCCCAGCATTTT. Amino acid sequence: CASSYGSGDQPQHF.